Listed here are 13 T cell receptor beta chains from one sample, sequenced in a study of cytomegalovirus exposure and HLA in healthy donors. PCR used 60 Vbeta primers and 13 Jbeta primers. TCRdb's table, derived via immunoSEQ multiplex PCR, lists solely in-frame clones and lacks some. The table includes 100,000 to 120,000 clones, 82% detected once. Sequencing was performed on PBMCs. These receptors all stem from a woman under 30 in good health and CMV-seronegative.

The chain has TRBV2 and TRBJ1-4; no clear D gene. CDR3 size: 15 residues. Germline CDR1 and CDR2: SNHLY and FYNNEI. V gave up 2 bases and J gave up 8 bases, with 15 bases separating them. Written as DNA, the CDR3 is TGTGCCAGCAGTGAACAGGATTCGCCCCTCGAAAAACTGTTTTTT. Its translation is CASSEQDSPLEKLFF.

The rearrangement links TRBV2 to TRBJ2-3, with D unresolved. Germline V gives CDR1 SNHLY, CDR2 FYNNEI. V gave up 4 bases and J gave up 1 base, with 9 bases separating them. The CDR3 is 14 residues long. The CDR3 DNA reads TGTGCCAGCAGTGGGATAGCCCGCACAGATACGCAGTATTTT. Its protein product is CASSGIARTDTQYF.

The genes are TRBV6-1 and TRBJ2-2; 8 nucleotides line up with TRBD2. The V gene's germline CDR1 is MNHNS and CDR2 SASEGT. The CDR3 spans 14 residues. V was clipped by 5 bases and J by 7 bases; unmatched bases: 6. The CDR3 DNA follows: TGTGCCAGCAGTCAGACTAGCGTAGGCGGGGAGCTGTTTTTT. This encodes CASSQTSVGGELFF.

The sample holds one count of this clone. The chain couples TRBV11-3 to TRBJ1-1; 7 nucleotides agree with TRBD1. The germline gives CDR1 SGHNT, CDR2 YENEEA. This CDR3 is 15 amino acids long. J was trimmed by 6 bases and V by 6 bases; bases with no gene match: 13. Here the CDR3 reads CASRRDREFFAEAFF. The DNA for the CDR3 is TGTGCCAGCAGGCGAGACAGGGAGTTTTTCGCTGAAGCTTTCTTT. Supplemented by reference TRBV11-3 and TRBJ1-1, the full variable domain reads EAGVVQSPRYKIIEKKQPVAFWCNPISGHNTLYWYLQNLGQGPELLIRYENEEAVDDSQLPKDRFSAERLKGVDSTLKIQPAELGDSAVYLCASRRDREFFAEAFFGQGTRLTVV.

This clone was seen only once. This chain connects TRBV4-3 to TRBJ2-1; 11 bases map to TRBD2. The CDR3 contains 16 residues. The V gene end was trimmed by 3 bases and the J gene end by 8 bases; junction bases not matched to a gene: 9. Germline lookup yields CDR1 LGHNA and CDR2 YSLEER. The chain's CDR3 is CASSHNVAGGLYEQFF. The CDR3 nucleotides read TGCGCCAGCAGCCATAATGTAGCGGGGGGGCTTTATGAGCAGTTCTTC.

The rearrangement uses TRBV6-4 and TRBJ2-7, with D perhaps TRBD2 (6 bases). Germline V gene sequence: CDR1 MRHNA, CDR2 SNTAGT. The CDR3 spans 11 residues. The CDR3 loop is CASSTRDFIGV. The CDR3 DNA is TGTGCCAGCAGTACCCGGGACTTCATCGGTGTC.

V is TRBV5-1 and J is TRBJ1-1, with TRBD1 matching over 9 bases. From germline, CDR1 is SGHRS and CDR2 YFSETQ. Trimming removed 0 bases from V and 6 bases from J; junction bases left unmatched: 0. The CDR3 totals 13 residues. This chain's CDR3 is CASSLGQGAEAFF. DNA for the CDR3: TGCGCCAGCAGCTTGGGACAGGGGGCTGAAGCTTTCTTT.

This clone was recorded once. The gene calls are TRBV6-4 and TRBJ2-1, with 9 bases that match TRBD1. Per the germline V gene, CDR1 is MRHNA and CDR2 is SNTAGT. V lost 4 bases, J lost 15 bases, and 13 bases stayed unmatched. The CDR3 runs 14 residues. CDR3 region: CASSAGQGSSARFF. The CDR3 bases are TGTGCCAGCAGTGCGGGACAGGGTTCATCTGCTCGGTTCTTC.

The chain is built from TRBV28 and TRBJ2-3; tentatively, D is TRBD1 (5 bases). The germline V gene has CDR1 MDHEN and CDR2 SYDVKM. CDR3 length: 17 residues. Deletions cut 6 bases from V and 0 bases from J, with 19 bases between. CDR3 DNA: TGTGCCAGCAGCGGCGGACAACTACCTGGGAGCACAGATACGCAGTATTTT. It specifies CASSGGQLPGSTDTQYF.

The gene calls are TRBV6-5 and TRBJ2-3; TRBD2 matches 8 bases. Germline-derived CDR1 and CDR2 are MNHEY and SVGAGI. This CDR3 comprises 15 residues. V shed 6 bases, J shed 2 bases, and the junction held 7 bases outside the gene matches. This chain's CDR3 is CASRGSGTDTDTQYF. The CDR3 DNA is TGTGCCAGCAGAGGTAGCGGGACCGACACAGATACGCAGTATTTT.

The chain uses TRBV19 and TRBJ1-1, with D hard to call. Germline V CDR1 and CDR2: LNHDA, SQIVND (reference sequence). The CDR3 is 15 amino acids. The V end lost 7 bases, the J end lost 1 base, and 16 bases lay between the germline ends. The CDR3 DNA reads TGTGCCAGTAAGGAGTGGGAGAGGAAGAACACTGAAGCTTTCTTT. It codes for CASKEWERKNTEAFF.

This clone is a singleton in its sample. CDR3 nucleotides: TGTGCCAGTAGTATCGGGGATAGGCAGCCCCAGCATTTT. Amino acids: CASSIGDRQPQHF. The chain links TRBV19 to TRBJ1-5; the D is unclear. The CDR3 contains 13 residues. V was shortened by 3 bases and J by 7 bases, with 10 bases between the two germline ends. The germline V gene encodes CDR1 LNHDA and CDR2 SQIVND (reference sequence).

V gene TRBV7-2 combines with J gene TRBJ2-7; D unresolved. The CDR3 extends over 16 amino acids. CDR1 and CDR2 from the germline V gene are SGHTA and FQGNSA. V was clipped by 0 bases and J by 3 bases, with 15 bases between them. The chain's CDR3 is CASSLALNSPNYEQYF. The CDR3 nucleotides are TGTGCCAGCAGCTTAGCGCTAAACTCCCCCAACTACGAGCAGTACTTC.